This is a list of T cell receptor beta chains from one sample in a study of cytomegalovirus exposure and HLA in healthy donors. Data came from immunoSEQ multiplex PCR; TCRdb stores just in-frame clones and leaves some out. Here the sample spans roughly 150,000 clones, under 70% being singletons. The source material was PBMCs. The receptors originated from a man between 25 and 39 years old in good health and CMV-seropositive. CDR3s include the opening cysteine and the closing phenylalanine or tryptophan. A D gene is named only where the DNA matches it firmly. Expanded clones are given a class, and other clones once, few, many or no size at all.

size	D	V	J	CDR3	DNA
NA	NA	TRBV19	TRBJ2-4	CASKGGIGFVAKNIQYF	TGTGCCAGTAAGGGCGGGATTGGTTTCGTGGCCAAAAACATTCAGTACTTC
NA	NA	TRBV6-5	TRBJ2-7	CAVSVPEQYF	TGTGCCGTCAGCGTCCCCGAGCAGTACTTC
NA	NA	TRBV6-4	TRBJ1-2	CASSPTGNYGYTF	TGTGCCAGCAGTCCAACAGGCAACTATGGCTACACCTTC
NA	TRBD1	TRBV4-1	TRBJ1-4	CASSPTGLNEKLFF	TGCGCCAGCAGCCCGACAGGGTTGAATGAAAAACTGTTTTTT
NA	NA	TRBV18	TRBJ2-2	CASSPYELNTGELFF	TGTGCCAGCTCACCATACGAACTTAACACCGGGGAGCTGTTTTTT
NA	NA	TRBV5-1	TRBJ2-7	CASSLGLVVTSYEQYF	TGCGCCAGCAGCTTGGGCCTAGTAGTAACCTCCTACGAGCAGTACTTC
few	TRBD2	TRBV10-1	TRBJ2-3	CASSESTLAGGRGDTQYF	TGCGCCAGCAGTGAGTCGACTCTGGCGGGAGGGCGCGGTGATACGCAGTATTTT
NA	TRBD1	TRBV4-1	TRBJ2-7	CASSHGQGPSYEQYF	TGCGCCAGCAGCCATGGACAGGGCCCCTCCTACGAGCAGTACTTC
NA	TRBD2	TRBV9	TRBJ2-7	CASSPRTSGSYEQYF	TGTGCCAGCAGCCCAAGGACTAGCGGGAGTTACGAGCAGTACTTC
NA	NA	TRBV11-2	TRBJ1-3	CASRDSSGNTIYF	TGTGCCAGCAGGGACAGCTCTGGAAACACCATATATTTT
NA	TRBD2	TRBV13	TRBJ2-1	CASSSTLGLAGWGSYNEQFF	TGTGCCAGCAGCTCTACACTGGGACTAGCGGGATGGGGGTCCTACAATGAGCAGTTCTTC
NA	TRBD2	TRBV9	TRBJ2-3	CASSVDATSGTNRGPTDTQYF	TGTGCCAGCAGCGTAGACGCGACTAGCGGGACTAACCGGGGACCCACAGATACGCAGTATTTT
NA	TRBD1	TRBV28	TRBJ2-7	CASRLRDRGHEQYF	TGTGCCAGCAGGCTCCGGGACAGGGGCCACGAGCAGTACTTC
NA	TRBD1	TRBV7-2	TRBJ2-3	CASSFRTGVLSSTDTQYF	TGTGCCAGCAGCTTCCGGACAGGGGTTCTCTCTAGCACAGATACGCAGTATTTT
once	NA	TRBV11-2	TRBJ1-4	CASSPSTGFNEKLFF	TGTGCCAGCAGCCCCTCCACAGGGTTTAATGAAAAACTGTTTTTT
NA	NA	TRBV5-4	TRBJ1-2	CASSLVTGMAGYTF	TGTGCCAGCAGCTTGGTGACAGGAATGGCTGGCTACACCTTC
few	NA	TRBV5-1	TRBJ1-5	CASSLTGQPQHF	TGCGCCAGCAGCTTGACGGGTCAGCCCCAGCATTTT
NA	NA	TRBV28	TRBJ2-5	CASSLAGNVETQYF	TGTGCCAGCAGTTTGGCGGGAAATGTGGAGACCCAGTACTTC